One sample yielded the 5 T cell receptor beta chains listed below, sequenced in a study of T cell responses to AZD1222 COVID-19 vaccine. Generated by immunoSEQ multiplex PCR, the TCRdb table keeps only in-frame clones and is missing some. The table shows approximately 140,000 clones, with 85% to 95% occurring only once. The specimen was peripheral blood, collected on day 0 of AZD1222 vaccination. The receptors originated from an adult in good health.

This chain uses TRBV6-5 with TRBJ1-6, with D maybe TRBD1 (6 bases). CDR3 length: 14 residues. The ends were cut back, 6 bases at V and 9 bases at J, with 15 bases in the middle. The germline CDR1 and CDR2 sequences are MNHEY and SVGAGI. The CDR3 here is CASRYAGDASPLHF. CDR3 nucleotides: TGTGCCAGCAGATATGCAGGGGACGCTTCACCCCTCCACTTT.

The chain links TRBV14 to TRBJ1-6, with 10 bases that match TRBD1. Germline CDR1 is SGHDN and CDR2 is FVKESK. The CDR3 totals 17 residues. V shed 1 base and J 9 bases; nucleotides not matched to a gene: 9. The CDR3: CASSQARQGARLSPLHF. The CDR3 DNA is TGTGCCAGCAGCCAAGCTAGACAGGGGGCGCGTCTTTCACCCCTCCACTTT.

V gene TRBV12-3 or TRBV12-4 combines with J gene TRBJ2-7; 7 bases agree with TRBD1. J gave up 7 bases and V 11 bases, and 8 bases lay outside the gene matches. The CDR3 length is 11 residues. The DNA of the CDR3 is TGTGCCGGCATAACAGGGGAAGAGCAGTACTTC. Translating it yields CAGITGEEQYF.

The CDR3 region is CASSLGAGGGYTF. In DNA, the CDR3 is TGTGCCAGCAGCTTAGGGGCTGGCGGGGGCTACACCTTC. V gene TRBV7-9 combines with J gene TRBJ1-2; D remains unclear. V lost 1 base and J 8 bases, leaving 11 bases between the germline ends. From germline, CDR1 is SEHNR and CDR2 FQNEAQ (reference sequence). CDR3 length equals 13 residues.

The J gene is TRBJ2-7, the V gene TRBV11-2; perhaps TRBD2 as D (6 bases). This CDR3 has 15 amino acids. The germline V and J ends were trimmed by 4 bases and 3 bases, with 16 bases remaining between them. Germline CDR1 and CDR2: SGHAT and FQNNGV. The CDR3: CASSSRRVPNYEQYF. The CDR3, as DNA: TGTGCCAGCAGCTCTCGGAGGGTGCCCAACTACGAGCAGTACTTC.